These 15 T cell receptor beta chains were all obtained from the same sample, sequenced in a study of shared clonotypes between healthy human individuals. Profiled with immunoSEQ multiplex PCR; TCRdb holds only in-frame clones, not every one. The data show some 500,000 clones, around 96% seen once. The specimen sequenced was naive CD4+ T cells sorted from blood. Specified subset: CD45RA+ positively selected. Receptors were obtained from a woman between 25 and 40 years old in good health.

In its sample, this clone was seen once. The chain carries TRBV11-2 and TRBJ2-3; 12 nucleotides line up with TRBD2. The CDR3 covers 17 residues. Trimming at V came to 3 bases and at J to 4 bases, leaving 8 bases not matched to a gene. Germline-derived CDR1 and CDR2 are SGHAT and FQNNGV. CDR3 nucleotides: TGTGCCAGCAGCTTTACTAGCGGGAGGAGGGTCGCAGATACGCAGTATTTT. It translates to CASSFTSGRRVADTQYF. Using reference TRBV11-2 and TRBJ2-3 for the parts outside the CDR3, the full variable domain is EAGVAQSPRYKIIEKRQSVAFWCNPISGHATLYWYQQILGQGPKLLIQFQNNGVVDDSQLPKDRFSAERLKGVDSTLKIQPAKLEDSAVYLCASSFTSGRRVADTQYFGPGTRLTVL.

The genes are TRBV7-8 and TRBJ1-1; D is uncertain. The V gene lost 0 bases and the J gene lost 2 bases, with 7 bases spanning the gap. The CDR3 spans 14 residues. The germline V gene has CDR1 SGHVS and CDR2 FQNEAQ. The CDR3 DNA follows: TGTGCCAGCAGCTTAGCCCCAGTCAACACTGAAGCTTTCTTT. Residues: CASSLAPVNTEAFF.

The rearrangement joins TRBV29-1 to TRBJ1-5; the match to TRBD1 covers 7 bases. The CDR3 runs 14 residues. The V gene end was trimmed by 6 bases and the J gene end by 2 bases; junction bases not matched to a gene: 7. Germline V gives CDR1 SQVTM, CDR2 ANQGSEA. The CDR3 here is CSVTDRVGNQPQHF. Written as DNA, the CDR3 is TGCAGCGTGACTGACAGGGTGGGCAATCAGCCCCAGCATTTT.

The chain carries TRBV9 and TRBJ2-1; D is undetermined. This CDR3 has 14 residues. CDR1 is SGDLS, CDR2 YYNGEE, per germline. V was cut by 1 base and J by 0 bases, with 5 bases left in between. As DNA, the CDR3 is TGTGCCAGCAGCGTACGGCCCTCCTACAATGAGCAGTTCTTC. It encodes CASSVRPSYNEQFF.

The genes are TRBV10-1 and TRBJ2-7; 13 positions agree with TRBD2. Trimming at V came to 6 bases and at J to 2 bases, leaving 4 bases not matched to a gene. In germline, CDR1 is WNHNN, CDR2 SYGVQD (reference sequence). This CDR3 region has 15 residues. The CDR3 nucleotides are TGCGCCAGCAGAGAGGGACTAGCGGGAACCTACGAGCAGTACTTC. The encoded protein is CASREGLAGTYEQYF.

This chain connects TRBV7-9 to TRBJ1-2, with 7 bases fitting TRBD1. With V trimmed by 5 bases and J by 0 bases, 3 bases remained unmatched. Germline CDR1 SEHNR, CDR2 FQNEAQ (reference sequence). The CDR3 is 14 residues long. CDR3 coding DNA: TGTGCCAGCAGCGGGGGGACAGCTAACTATGGCTACACCTTC. This gives the protein CASSGGTANYGYTF.

The chain combines TRBV5-4 with TRBJ2-3, with a possible D match to TRBD2 (6 bases). V lost 0 bases and J 0 bases, leaving 20 bases between the germline ends. Germline V lookup: CDR1 SGHNT, CDR2 YYREEE (reference sequence). The CDR3 length is 19 residues. The CDR3 loop reads CASSLALGSAGLSTDTQYF. CDR3 coding DNA: TGTGCCAGCAGCTTGGCGCTCGGGAGTGCGGGGCTAAGCACAGATACGCAGTATTTT.

Concerning this clone itself: In the same sample, other DNA sequences code for this CDR3. This chain links TRBV9 with TRBJ2-1; 11 bases agree with TRBD2. Trimming took 3 bases from V and 2 from J; bases not matched to a gene: 4. CDR1 is SGDLS and CDR2 is YYNGEE in the germline V gene. This CDR3 has 16 amino acids. CDR3 nucleotides: TGTGCCAGCAGCGGGAGACTAGCGGGACCCTACAATGAGCAGTTCTTC. This codes for CASSGRLAGPYNEQFF. Full variable domain (missing parts from reference TRBV9 and TRBJ2-1): DSGVTQTPKHLITATGQRVTLRCSPRSGDLSVYWYQQSLDQGLQFLIQYYNGEERAKGNILERFSAQQFPDLHSELNLSSLELGDSALYFCASSGRLAGPYNEQFFGPGTRLTVL.

Of note for this clone: The junction departs from the called germline gene at one end, perhaps through a read error. The rearrangement links TRBV5-6 to TRBJ2-1, with 7 bases lining up with TRBD2. The CDR3 is made up of 11 amino acids. The germline V gene has CDR1 SGHDT and CDR2 YYEEEE. The CDR3 DNA reads TGTGCCAGCAGCTTGTGGGGAGGGGAGGTCTTC. Its translation: CASSLWGGEVF.

Here the CDR3 reads CASSVGQAISYEQYF. The CDR3 nucleotides are TGTGCCAGCAGCGTGGGACAGGCGATCTCCTACGAGCAGTACTTC. J is TRBJ2-7 and V is TRBV2; 8 bases fit TRBD1. Germline CDR1 SNHLY, CDR2 FYNNEI. Trimming cost V 6 bases and J 0 bases; bases outside gene matches: 7. The CDR3 length is 15 residues.

This chain connects TRBV5-6 to TRBJ2-1; D is undetermined. The V gene's germline CDR1 is SGHDT and CDR2 YYEEEE. V gave up 1 base and J gave up 2 bases, with 13 bases separating them. This CDR3 comprises 16 residues. The CDR3 loop reads CASSLKQRLTYNEQFF. The CDR3, as DNA: TGTGCCAGCAGCTTGAAGCAGAGATTAACCTACAATGAGCAGTTCTTC.

The J gene is TRBJ1-1, the V gene TRBV28; D ambiguous. The CDR3 length is 12 residues. The V gene's germline CDR1 is MDHEN and CDR2 SYDVKM. Trimming stripped 6 bases from V and 5 bases from J, with 10 bases between. The CDR3 coding sequence is TGTGCCAGCAGACTTCCTGGGACTGAAGCTTTCTTT. It codes for CASRLPGTEAFF. The full variable domain, its missing parts supplied by reference TRBV28 and TRBJ1-1, is DVKVTQSSRYLVKRTGEKVFLECVQDMDHENMFWYRQDPGLGLRLIYFSYDVKMKEKGDIPEGYSVSREKKERFSLILESASTNQTSMYLCASRLPGTEAFFGQGTRLTVV.

The count of this clone is one. The chain recombines TRBV7-6 with TRBJ2-7; possibly TRBD2 for D (5 bases). This CDR3 has 13 amino acids. Germline loops: CDR1 SGHVS, CDR2 FNYEAQ. The V gene lost 0 bases and the J gene lost 9 bases, with 12 bases spanning the gap. The CDR3 nucleotides are TGTGCCAGCAGCTTAGCCCCGGCGGGCGGGCAGTACTTC. Protein product: CASSLAPAGGQYF. Full variable domain (remainder filled in from reference TRBV7-6 and TRBJ2-7): GAGVSQSPRYKVTKRGQDVALRCDPISGHVSLYWYRQALGQGPEFLTYFNYEAQQDKSGLPNDRFSAERPEGSISTLTIQRTEQRDSAMYRCASSLAPAGGQYFGPGTRLTVT.

This CDR3 reads CASSQLWTSGNEQYF. CDR3 bases: TGCGCCAGCAGCCAATTGTGGACTAGCGGGAACGAGCAGTACTTC. The chain joins TRBV4-1 to TRBJ2-7; TRBD2 aligns across 12 bases. The trim removed 2 bases at V and 5 bases at J, leaving 4 bases unmatched. This CDR3 comprises 15 residues. Germline V gives CDR1 MGHRA, CDR2 YSYEKL.

V gene TRBV4-1 combines with J gene TRBJ1-4; D is perhaps TRBD1 (5 bases). The ends were cut back, 2 bases at V and 2 bases at J, with 12 bases in the middle. CDR3 size: 16 residues. The germline V gene has CDR1 MGHRA and CDR2 YSYEKL. For the CDR3, the DNA is TGCGCCAGCAGCCAACCCGCAGGGATTACTAATGAAAAACTGTTTTTT. It yields the protein CASSQPAGITNEKLFF.